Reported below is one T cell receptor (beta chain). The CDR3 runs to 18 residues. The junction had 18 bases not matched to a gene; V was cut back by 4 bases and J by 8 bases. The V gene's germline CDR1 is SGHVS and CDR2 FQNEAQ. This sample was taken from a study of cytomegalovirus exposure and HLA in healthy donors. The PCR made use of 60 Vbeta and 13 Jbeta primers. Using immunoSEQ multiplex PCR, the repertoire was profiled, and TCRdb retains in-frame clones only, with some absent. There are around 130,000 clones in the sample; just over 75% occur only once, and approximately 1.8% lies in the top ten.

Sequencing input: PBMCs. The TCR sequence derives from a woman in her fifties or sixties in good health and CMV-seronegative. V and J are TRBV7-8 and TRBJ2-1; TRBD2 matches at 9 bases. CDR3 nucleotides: TGTGCCAGCAGCTCGAGATTTAGCGGGAGCGGGGTCGGGGATGAGCAGTTCTTC. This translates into CASSSRFSGSGVGDEQFF.